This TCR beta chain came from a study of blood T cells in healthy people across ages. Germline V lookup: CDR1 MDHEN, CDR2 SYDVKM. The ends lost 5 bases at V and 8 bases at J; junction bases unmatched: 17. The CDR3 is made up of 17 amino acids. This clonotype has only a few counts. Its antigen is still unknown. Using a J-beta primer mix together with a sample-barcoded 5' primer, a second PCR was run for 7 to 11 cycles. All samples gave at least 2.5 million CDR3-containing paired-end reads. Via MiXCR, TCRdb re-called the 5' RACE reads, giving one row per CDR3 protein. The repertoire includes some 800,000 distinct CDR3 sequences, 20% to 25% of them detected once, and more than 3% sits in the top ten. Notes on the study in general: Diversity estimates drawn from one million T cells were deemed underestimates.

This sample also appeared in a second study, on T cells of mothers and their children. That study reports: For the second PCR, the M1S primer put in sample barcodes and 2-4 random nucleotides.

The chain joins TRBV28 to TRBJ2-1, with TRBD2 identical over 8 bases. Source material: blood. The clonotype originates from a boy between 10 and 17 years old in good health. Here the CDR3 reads CASSLQAGEIKEDEQFF. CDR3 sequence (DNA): TGTGCCAGCAGTCTCCAAGCGGGAGAGATAAAAGAGGATGAGCAGTTCTTC. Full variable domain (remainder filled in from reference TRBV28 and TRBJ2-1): DVKVTQSSRYLVKRTGEKVFLECVQDMDHENMFWYRQDPGLGLRLIYFSYDVKMKEKGDIPEGYSVSREKKERFSLILESASTNQTSMYLCASSLQAGEIKEDEQFFGPGTRLTVL.